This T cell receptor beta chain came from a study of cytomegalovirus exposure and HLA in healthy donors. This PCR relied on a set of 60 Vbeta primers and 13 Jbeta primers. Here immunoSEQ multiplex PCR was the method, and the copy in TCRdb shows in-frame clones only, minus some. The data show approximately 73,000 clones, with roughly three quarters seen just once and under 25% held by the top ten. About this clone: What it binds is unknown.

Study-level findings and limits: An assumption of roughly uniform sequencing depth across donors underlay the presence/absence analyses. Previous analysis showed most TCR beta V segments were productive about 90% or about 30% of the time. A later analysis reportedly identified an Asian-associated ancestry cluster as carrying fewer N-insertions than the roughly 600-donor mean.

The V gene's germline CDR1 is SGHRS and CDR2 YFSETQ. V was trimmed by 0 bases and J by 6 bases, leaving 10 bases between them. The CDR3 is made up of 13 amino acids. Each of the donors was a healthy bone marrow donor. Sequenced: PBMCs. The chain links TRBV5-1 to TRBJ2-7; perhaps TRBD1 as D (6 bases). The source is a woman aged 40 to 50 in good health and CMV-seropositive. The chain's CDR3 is CASSLGQALEQYF. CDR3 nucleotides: TGCGCCAGCAGCTTGGGACAGGCTCTCGAGCAGTACTTC.